This T cell receptor (beta chain) was identified in a study of blood T cell repertoires in COVID-19. Study context: The United States, Italy and Spain supplied acute and convalescent COVID-19 samples.

In germline, CDR1 is LGHDT, CDR2 YNNKEL (reference sequence). The length of the CDR3 is 16 residues. The V gene end was trimmed by 4 bases and the J gene end by 2 bases; junction bases not matched to a gene: 6. Seattle enrolled patients during active infection and tracked them longitudinally. Sequenced by immunoSEQ multiplex PCR; TCRdb stores in-frame clones only, minus some. The table shows over 200,000 clones, with around 90% occurring only once. This sequence originates from a man aged 55 to 70 with COVID-19, enrolled during active disease. This chain joins TRBV3-1 (or the pseudogene TRBV3-2) and TRBJ2-3; 10 bases align to TRBD2. The source material was peripheral blood. CDR3 loop: CASSPSGRVNTDTQYF. For the CDR3, the DNA is TGTGCCAGCAGCCCGAGCGGGAGGGTTAACACAGATACGCAGTATTTT.